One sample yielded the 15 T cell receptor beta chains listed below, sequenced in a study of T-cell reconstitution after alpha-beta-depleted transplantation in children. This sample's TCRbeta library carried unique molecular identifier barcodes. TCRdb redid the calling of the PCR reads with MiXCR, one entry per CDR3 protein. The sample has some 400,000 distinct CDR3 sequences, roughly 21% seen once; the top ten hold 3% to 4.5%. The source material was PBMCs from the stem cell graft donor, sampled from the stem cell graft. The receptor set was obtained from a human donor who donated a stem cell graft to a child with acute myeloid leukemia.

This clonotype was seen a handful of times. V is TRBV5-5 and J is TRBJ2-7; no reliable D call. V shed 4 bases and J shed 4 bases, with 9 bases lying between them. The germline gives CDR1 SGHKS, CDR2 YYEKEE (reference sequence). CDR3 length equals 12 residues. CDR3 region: CASSQSEYEQYF. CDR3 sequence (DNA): TGTGCCAGCAGCCAATCGGAGTACGAGCAGTACTTC.

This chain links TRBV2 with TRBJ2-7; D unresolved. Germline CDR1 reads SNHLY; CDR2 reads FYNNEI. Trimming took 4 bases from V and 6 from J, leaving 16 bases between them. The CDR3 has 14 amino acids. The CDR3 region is CASSARRDGSEQYF. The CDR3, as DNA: TGTGCCAGCAGTGCCCGGCGTGATGGGTCCGAGCAGTACTTC.

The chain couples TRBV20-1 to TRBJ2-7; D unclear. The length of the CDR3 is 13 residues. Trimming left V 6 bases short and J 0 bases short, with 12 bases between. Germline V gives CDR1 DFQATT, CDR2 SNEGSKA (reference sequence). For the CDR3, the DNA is TGCAGTGCCCCCGACGGAAACTCCTACGAGCAGTACTTC. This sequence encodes CSAPDGNSYEQYF.

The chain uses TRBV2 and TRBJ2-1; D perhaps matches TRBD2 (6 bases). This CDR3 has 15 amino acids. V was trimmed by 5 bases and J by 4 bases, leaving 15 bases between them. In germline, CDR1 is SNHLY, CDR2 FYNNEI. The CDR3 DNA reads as TGTGCCAGCAGTTTCGGTAGCGGAGCTTACAATGAGCAGTTCTTC. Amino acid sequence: CASSFGSGAYNEQFF. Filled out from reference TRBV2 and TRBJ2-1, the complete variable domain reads EPEVTQTPSHQVTQMGQEVILRCVPISNHLYFYWYRQILGQKVEFLVSFYNNEISEKSEIFDDQFSVERPDGSNFTLKIRSTKLEDSAMYFCASSFGSGAYNEQFFGPGTRLTVL.

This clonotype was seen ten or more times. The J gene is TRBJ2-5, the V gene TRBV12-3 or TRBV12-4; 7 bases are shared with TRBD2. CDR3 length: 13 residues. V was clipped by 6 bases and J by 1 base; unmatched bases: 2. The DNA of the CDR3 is TGTGCCAGCAGCGGACTAGTCCAAGAGACCCAGTACTTC. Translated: CASSGLVQETQYF.

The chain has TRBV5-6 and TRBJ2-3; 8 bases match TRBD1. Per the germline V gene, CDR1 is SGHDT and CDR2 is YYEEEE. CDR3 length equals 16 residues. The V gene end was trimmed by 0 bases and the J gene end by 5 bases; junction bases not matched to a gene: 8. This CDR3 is CASSLGGRGRGDTQYF. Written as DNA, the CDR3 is TGTGCCAGCAGCTTGGGTGGCAGGGGGCGCGGAGATACGCAGTATTTT.

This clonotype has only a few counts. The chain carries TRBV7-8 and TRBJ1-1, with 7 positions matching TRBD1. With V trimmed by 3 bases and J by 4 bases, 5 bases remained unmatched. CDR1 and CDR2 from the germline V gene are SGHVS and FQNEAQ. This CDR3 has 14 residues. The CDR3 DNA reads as TGTGCCAGCAGCTTGGACAGGTCAATCACTGAAGCTTTCTTT. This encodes CASSLDRSITEAFF. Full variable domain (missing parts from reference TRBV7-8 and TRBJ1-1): GAGVSQSPRYKVAKRGQDVALRCDPISGHVSLFWYQQALGQGPEFLTYFQNEAQLDKSGLPSDRFFAERPEGSVSTLKIQRTQQEDSAVYLCASSLDRSITEAFFGQGTRLTVV.

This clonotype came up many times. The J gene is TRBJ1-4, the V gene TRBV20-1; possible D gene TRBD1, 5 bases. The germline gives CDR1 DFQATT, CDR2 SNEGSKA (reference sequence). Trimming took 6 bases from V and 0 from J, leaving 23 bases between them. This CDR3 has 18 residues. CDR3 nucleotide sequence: TGCAGTGCCAGATTCAGGGAACTTGTTTTCGCAACTAATGAAAAACTGTTTTTT. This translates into CSARFRELVFATNEKLFF.

Here the CDR3 reads CASRGVDPGELFF. Here the CDR3 DNA reads TGCGCCAGCAGAGGGGTCGACCCCGGGGAGCTGTTTTTT. V is TRBV4-1 and J is TRBJ2-2; weak D call: TRBD1 (5 bases). The CDR3 contains 13 residues. In germline, CDR1 is MGHRA, CDR2 YSYEKL. V was shortened by 6 bases and J by 6 bases, with 11 bases between the two germline ends.

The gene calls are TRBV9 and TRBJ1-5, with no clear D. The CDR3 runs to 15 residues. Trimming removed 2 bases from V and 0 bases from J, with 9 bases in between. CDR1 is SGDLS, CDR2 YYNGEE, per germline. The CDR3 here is CASSVEGYSNQPQHF. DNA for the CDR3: TGTGCCAGCAGCGTGGAGGGTTATAGCAATCAGCCCCAGCATTTT.

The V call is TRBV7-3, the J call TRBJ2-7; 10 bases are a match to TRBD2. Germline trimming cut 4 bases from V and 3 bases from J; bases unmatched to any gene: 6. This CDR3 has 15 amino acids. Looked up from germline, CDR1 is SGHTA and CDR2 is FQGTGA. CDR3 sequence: CASSSGLADDYEQYF. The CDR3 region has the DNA TGTGCCAGCAGCTCCGGACTAGCGGATGACTACGAGCAGTACTTC.

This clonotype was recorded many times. CDR3: CASSSEISLALKETQYF. The CDR3 region has the DNA TGTGCCAGCAGTTCCGAAATATCACTAGCCCTTAAAGAGACCCAGTACTTC. This sequence joins TRBV12-3 or TRBV12-4 and TRBJ2-5; possibly TRBD2 for D (6 bases). The CDR3 spans 17 residues. Trimming shortened V by 4 bases and J by 3 bases, and 21 bases separated the two germline ends.

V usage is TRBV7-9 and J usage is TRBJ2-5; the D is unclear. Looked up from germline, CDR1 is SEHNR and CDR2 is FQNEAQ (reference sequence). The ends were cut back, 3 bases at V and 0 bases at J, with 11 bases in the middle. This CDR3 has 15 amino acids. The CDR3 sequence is CASSLLTTYQETQYF. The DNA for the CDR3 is TGTGCCAGCAGCTTGCTGACAACGTACCAAGAGACCCAGTACTTC.

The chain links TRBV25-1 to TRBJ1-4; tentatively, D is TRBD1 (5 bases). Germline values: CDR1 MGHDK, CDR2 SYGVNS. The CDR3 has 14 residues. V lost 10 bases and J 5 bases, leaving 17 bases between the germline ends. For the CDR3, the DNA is TGTGCCACCTCCCGGACGGGACCCAATGAAAAACTGTTTTTT. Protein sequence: CATSRTGPNEKLFF.

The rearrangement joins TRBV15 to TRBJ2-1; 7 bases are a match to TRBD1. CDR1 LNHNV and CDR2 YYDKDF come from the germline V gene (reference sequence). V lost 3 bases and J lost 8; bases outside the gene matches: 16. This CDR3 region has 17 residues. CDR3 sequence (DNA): TGTGCCACCAGCAGCGACCGGGACAGCTTACATGGGGATGAGCAGTTCTTC. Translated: CATSSDRDSLHGDEQFF.